Described below is a single T cell receptor beta chain sequence and its context. What this receptor recognizes is not known. Base quality data are lacking; no much larger clone is found one base away. The data originate from a study of blood T cell repertoires in COVID-19 (TCRdb year 2020). Study-wide context: Samples covering the acute and convalescent phases of COVID-19 were provided by collaborators in the United States, Italy and Spain. The repertoires were made available in a free public database intended to serve as a resource for research on the immune response to SARS-CoV-2. The material from the prospective study consisted of cDNA or gDNA derived from T cells, B-cell-depleted T cells, or PBMCs. Where HLA class I and class II types were available, the types were taken from metadata supplied by the sample provider, not from assay-based typing. Nearly every sample came with metadata listing a de-identified subject ID, COVID-19 status, age in years and sex. Deeply sampled blood TCRbeta repertoires from subjects exposed to, actively infected with, or recovered from COVID-19 were included in the dataset. The samples were drawn from the first 160 participants of the ongoing ImmuneRACE study and from some 1,300 subjects provided by 6 global collaborators.

Summary of the overall study and its limitations: Clinical and demographic metadata were provided uncurated, with the amount varying by source and participant.

The immunoSEQ Assay, a bias-controlled multiplex PCR, was used to amplify TCRbeta CDR3 regions from genomic DNA. In the original analysis: The number of nucleated cells in each sample was estimated by amplification of reference gene primers within the assay. To quantify the absolute abundance of each unique TCRbeta CDR3 rearrangement, sequence reads were collapsed and filtered. For each sample, productive Simpson clonality was calculated as the square root of Simpson's diversity index over productive rearrangements. TCRdb holds this immuneACCESS table with in-frame rearrangements only. Some clones are missing; in checked studies, unresolved V genes explain under half, and the rest has no known cause. V, J and clone size were drawn from that table, and D and trimming were deduced from the DNA. The sample profile shows 130,000 to 150,000 clones; roughly 86% of them were found once. The ten largest clones capture 2% to 2.5% of the sample.

The collaborating institutions used their own protocols to collect whole blood in K2EDTA tubes. For TCRbeta analysis, collaborators shipped samples in one of three forms: frozen whole blood, isolated PBMCs, or DNA extracted from either of those sample types. The CDR3 holds 15 amino acids from the cysteine to the phenylalanine. The CDR3 DNA has 45 bases and is translated from base 1. V loses 2 bases of germline sequence and J loses 1 base, and the interval between the two ends is 11 bases. According to the germline V gene (reference sequence), CDR1 reads MNHEY and CDR2 reads SMNVEV. Sequenced sample: peripheral blood. This clonotype was sampled from a human donor in a cohort sampled during active COVID-19. The chain employs TRBV27 and TRBJ2-5; the D gene is perhaps TRBD1, on 6 matching bases. The DNA sequence is given as TGTGCCAGCAGTTTAAACAGGGCTCGCCAAGAGACCCAGTACTTC. It specifies CASSLNRARQETQYF.